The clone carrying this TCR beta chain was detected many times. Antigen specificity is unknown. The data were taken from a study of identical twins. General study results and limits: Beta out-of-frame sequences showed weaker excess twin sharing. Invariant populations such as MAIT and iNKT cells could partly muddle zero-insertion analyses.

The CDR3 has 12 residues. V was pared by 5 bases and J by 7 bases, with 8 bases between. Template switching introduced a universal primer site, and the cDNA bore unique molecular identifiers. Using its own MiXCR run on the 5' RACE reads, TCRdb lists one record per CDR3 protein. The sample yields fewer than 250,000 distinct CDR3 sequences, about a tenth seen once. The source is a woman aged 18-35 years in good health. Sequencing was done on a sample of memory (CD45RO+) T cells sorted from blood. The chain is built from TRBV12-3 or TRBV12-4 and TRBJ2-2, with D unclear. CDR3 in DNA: TGTGCCAGCAGTGACCGGTTCGGGGAGCTGTTTTTT. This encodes CASSDRFGELFF.